This T cell receptor beta chain was documented in a study of cytomegalovirus exposure and HLA in healthy donors. Findings and caveats of the study: Some V segments (TRBV6-2 and TRBV6-3 among them) were excluded as indistinguishable.

Trimming stripped 5 bases from V and 3 bases from J, with 16 bases between. Germline CDR1 is SEHNR and CDR2 is FQNEAQ (reference sequence). The CDR3 consists of 16 residues. For this clone: No antigen is known for it.

It was with 60 Vbeta and 13 Jbeta primers that the PCR ran. Profiling relied on immunoSEQ multiplex PCR, and the TCRdb table lists in-frame clones only, not all of them. Its table lists 50,000 to 70,000 clones. Material for sequencing was PBMCs. J is TRBJ2-2 and V is TRBV7-9, with D possibly being TRBD2 (6 bases). The source of this sequence is a man aged 50 to 60 in good health and CMV-seropositive. Here the CDR3 DNA reads TGTGCCAGCAGCCCTATGAGCGGGTATCACACCGGGGAGCTGTTTTTT. This encodes CASSPMSGYHTGELFF.